A selection of T cell receptor beta chains follows, all from one sample in a study of T cells in Graves' hyperthyroidism and ophthalmopathy. Using its own MiXCR run on the multiplex PCR reads, TCRdb lists one record per CDR3 protein. The data hold roughly 300,000 distinct CDR3 sequences, with around 14% observed a single time. The sample taken for sequencing was blood. The receptor source for this set is a woman under 40 with Graves' hyperthyroidism. The CDR3 runs from the conserved cysteine through the conserved F or W. The D gene is left open where the match is weak. Clone sizes are given selectively: once, few, many, or a class where the clone is expanded.

j_gene,v_gene,abundance,d_gene,CDR3nt,CDR3aa
TRBJ2-1,TRBV18,-,-,TGTGCCAGCTCACCGAGGGGGGACTCCTACAATGAGCAGTTCTTC,CASSPRGDSYNEQFF
TRBJ2-7,TRBV20-1,-,-,TGCAGTGTCCTCAGGGAGAGTTCCTACGAGCAGTACTTC,CSVLRESSYEQYF
TRBJ2-3,TRBV13,few,-,TGTGCCAGCAGCTCCGGGGCGGGAGATACGCAGTATTTT,CASSSGAGDTQYF
TRBJ2-7,TRBV5-8,-,-,TGTGCCAGCAGCTCCACAGTAACCTACGAGCAGTACTTC,CASSSTVTYEQYF
TRBJ2-6,TRBV3-1,few,-,TGTGCCAGCAGCCCGAGGGGCGCAGGGGCCAACGTCCTGACTTTC,CASSPRGAGANVLTF
TRBJ2-2,TRBV7-8,-,-,TGTGCCAGCAGCTTAGAAATGTCTACGACCGGGGAGCTGTTTTTT,CASSLEMSTTGELFF
TRBJ1-5,TRBV27,-,TRBD1,TGTGCCAGCAGTCCGACCGGGACAGGGTTTCAGCCCCAGCATTTT,CASSPTGTGFQPQHF
TRBJ1-2,TRBV5-1,few,-,TGCGCCAGCAGCTTAGGCCTGGAGAGAGGCTACACCTTC,CASSLGLERGYTF
TRBJ1-1,TRBV20-1,many,-,TGCAGTACAGAAGGAGGACCGACCACTGAAGCTTTCTTT,CSTEGGPTTEAFF
TRBJ2-2,TRBV20-1,-,TRBD1,TGCAGTGCTACAGGGCCCTGGGACAGGGGGGCCGGGGAGCTGTTTTTT,CSATGPWDRGAGELFF
TRBJ1-1,TRBV11-2,many,-,TGTGCCAGCAGCCCTTATTCATCCACTGAAGCTTTCTTT,CASSPYSSTEAFF
TRBJ2-2,TRBV27,few,TRBD2,TGTGCCAGCAGCAAAGGGGGCGGGAGGGCCGGGGAGCTGTTTTTT,CASSKGGGRAGELFF
TRBJ2-5,TRBV3-1,few,TRBD1,TGTGCCAGCAGCCTCGAGGGACAGAGAGAGACCCAGTACTTC,CASSLEGQRETQYF